A selection of T cell receptor beta chains follows, all from one sample in a study of blood T cell repertoires in COVID-19. Generated by immunoSEQ multiplex PCR, the TCRdb table keeps only in-frame clones and is missing some. The profile covers 200,000 or so clones, with 92% appearing a single time and more than 0.7% taken by the ten largest. Sequences were obtained from peripheral blood. The receptors here all came from a man between 60 and 75 years old with COVID-19, enrolled during active disease. Each CDR3 is given with its conserved first and last residue. The D gene is left open where the match is weak. Some rows mark clone size as missing; the rest say once, few, many or name a class of expanded clone.

V gene	D gene	clone size	J gene	CDR3 protein	CDR3 DNA
TRBV19	TRBD1	.	TRBJ2-7	CASSIFPRQGRNFPSSYEQYF	TGTGCCAGTAGTATATTCCCACGACAGGGGAGAAATTTTCCGAGCTCCTACGAGCAGTACTTC
TRBV5-4	TRBD1	once	TRBJ1-5	CASRPGQGGNQPQHF	TGTGCCAGCAGGCCGGGACAGGGAGGTAATCAGCCCCAGCATTTT
TRBV11-2	.	once	TRBJ1-3	CASSLGTALFGNTIYF	TGTGCCAGCAGCTTAGGGACAGCTCTTTTCGGAAACACCATATATTTT
TRBV12-3/TRBV12-4	.	.	TRBJ1-6	CASSPGSNSPLHF	TGTGCCAGCAGCCCGGGTTCTAATTCACCCCTCCACTTT
TRBV6-2/TRBV6-3	.	once	TRBJ1-6	CASSSTLHLLGPPLHF	TGTGCCAGCAGTTCCACCCTTCATCTCCTGGGCCCACCCCTCCACTTT
TRBV2	TRBD2	.	TRBJ2-1	CASRTRASGPGSYNEQFF	TGTGCCAGCAGGACCCGGGCTAGCGGGCCCGGGTCTTACAATGAGCAGTTCTTC
TRBV3-1/TRBV3-2	.	many	TRBJ1-2	CASSQPGINYGYTF	TGTGCCAGCAGCCAACCCGGTATTAACTATGGCTACACCTTC
TRBV5-1	.	once	TRBJ1-5	CASSLGGHSNQPQHF	TGCGCCAGCAGCTTGGGGGGGCACAGCAATCAGCCCCAGCATTTT
TRBV29-1	.	.	TRBJ1-3	CSVGEPRSGNTIYF	TGCAGCGTCGGAGAGCCCCGCTCTGGAAACACCATATATTTT
TRBV18	.	.	TRBJ1-2	CASSPRSDTRKGGYTF	TGTGCCAGCTCACCCCGATCTGACACCCGCAAAGGAGGCTACACCTTC
TRBV7-9	.	.	TRBJ1-2	CASSLERRERNYTF	TGTGCCAGCAGCTTAGAGCGGAGGGAAAGGAACTACACCTTC
TRBV28	TRBD1	.	TRBJ1-1	CASSGPGTANTEAFF	TGTGCCAGCAGTGGACCCGGGACAGCGAACACTGAAGCTTTCTTT
TRBV2	.	.	TRBJ1-2	CASSGSQGFRYGYTF	TGTGCCAGCAGTGGTTCCCAGGGCTTTAGGTATGGCTACACCTTC
TRBV5-1	.	.	TRBJ2-1	CASSLVAGLNEQFF	TGCGCCAGCAGCTTGGTGGCAGGGCTGAATGAGCAGTTCTTC
TRBV5-5	TRBD1	.	TRBJ1-4	CASSSTARTGGHKEKLFF	TGTGCCAGCAGTTCTACGGCCAGGACAGGGGGCCATAAGGAAAAACTGTTTTTT
TRBV4-1	TRBD1	.	TRBJ2-7	CASSRDRGSYEQYF	TGCGCCAGCAGCCGGGACAGGGGGTCCTACGAGCAGTACTTC
TRBV9	TRBD2	.	TRBJ2-2	CASSVARGLAGGIANTGELFF	TGTGCCAGCAGCGTAGCTAGGGGACTAGCGGGGGGAATCGCGAACACCGGGGAGCTGTTTTTT
TRBV9	TRBD2	.	TRBJ2-2	CASNLAGVVTGELFF	TGTGCCAGCAACCTAGCGGGAGTGGTCACCGGGGAGCTGTTTTTT
TRBV11-2	.	once	TRBJ1-6	CASSPDRFNSPLHF	TGTGCCAGCAGCCCAGACAGGTTCAATTCACCCCTCCACTTT
TRBV5-1	TRBD1	once	TRBJ2-7	CASSPTDRIYEQYF	TGCGCCAGCAGCCCAACGGACAGGATCTACGAGCAGTACTTC
TRBV18	.	.	TRBJ2-7	CASSLRDTRYEQYF	TGTGCCAGCTCACTACGGGACACTCGTTACGAGCAGTACTTC
TRBV7-9	TRBD1	.	TRBJ1-2	CASSLGTEYGYTF	TGTGCCAGCAGTCTTGGGACAGAATATGGCTACACCTTC
TRBV2	TRBD2	.	TRBJ2-2	CASSVVGLAGGNTGELFF	TGTGCCAGCAGTGTGGTAGGACTAGCGGGGGGGAACACCGGGGAGCTGTTTTTT
TRBV29-1	TRBD1	.	TRBJ2-7	CSVENRGPPYEQYF	TGCAGCGTTGAGAACAGGGGTCCTCCTTACGAGCAGTACTTC
TRBV19	TRBD1	.	TRBJ2-3	CASSKDRVFPDTQYF	TGTGCCAGTAGTAAGGACAGGGTATTCCCAGATACGCAGTATTTT
TRBV5-1	TRBD1	.	TRBJ1-1	CASSLARQGTEAFF	TGCGCCAGCAGCTTGGCCAGACAGGGGACTGAAGCTTTCTTT
TRBV7-2	.	.	TRBJ1-2	CASSSDSYGYTF	TGTGCCAGCAGCTCCGACAGCTATGGCTACACCTTC
TRBV11-2	TRBD1	once	TRBJ1-1	CASSPRGRGSFF	TGTGCCAGCAGCCCCAGGGGGCGCGGGTCTTTCTTT
TRBV7-9	.	.	TRBJ1-4	CASMGPDEKLFF	TGTGCCAGCATGGGGCCGGATGAAAAACTGTTTTTT
TRBV9	TRBD2	.	TRBJ2-4	CASSVGTSGGASIQYF	TGTGCCAGCAGCGTAGGGACTAGCGGGGGGGCGAGCATTCAGTACTTC
TRBV9	.	.	TRBJ1-2	CASSVGGEGSGYTF	TGTGCCAGCAGCGTGGGAGGGGAGGGGTCTGGCTACACCTTC
TRBV9	TRBD2	.	TRBJ2-5	CASTRSGGQETQYF	TGTGCCAGCACCCGTAGCGGGGGCCAAGAGACCCAGTACTTC
TRBV6-6	TRBD2	.	TRBJ2-1	CASSYSLAGSNEQFF	TGTGCCAGCAGTTACTCCCTAGCGGGTTCGAATGAGCAGTTCTTC
TRBV3-1/TRBV3-2	.	.	TRBJ1-6	CASSQATGLNSPLHF	TGTGCCAGCAGCCAAGCGACAGGTCTTAATTCACCCCTCCACTTT
TRBV28	TRBD1	.	TRBJ1-2	CASSRGQGSGYTF	TGTGCCAGCAGCCGGGGACAGGGGAGTGGCTACACCTTC
TRBV5-4	.	.	TRBJ2-3	CASSPSSVLSTDTQYF	TGTGCCAGCAGCCCCTCTAGCGTTCTTAGCACAGATACGCAGTATTTT
TRBV5-1	TRBD2	.	TRBJ2-3	CASSVTSGASTDTQYF	TGCGCCAGCAGCGTGACTAGCGGGGCCTCCACAGATACGCAGTATTTT
TRBV14	.	.	TRBJ2-1	CASSQRTGVNEQFF	TGTGCCAGCAGCCAAAGAACCGGGGTCAATGAGCAGTTCTTC
TRBV5-1	.	.	TRBJ2-7	CASRGEVSGNYEQYF	TGCGCCAGCAGGGGTGAGGTCAGCGGAAACTACGAGCAGTACTTC
TRBV19	.	.	TRBJ2-7	CATRDTSYEQYF	TGTGCCACCAGGGACACCTCCTACGAGCAGTACTTC
TRBV4-2	.	.	TRBJ2-3	CASSQRGTGTDTQYF	TGTGCCAGCAGCCAACGCGGGACGGGGACAGATACGCAGTATTTT
TRBV7-3	TRBD1	.	TRBJ2-7	CASSPTGVTSYEQYF	TGTGCCAGCAGCCCCACAGGGGTTACAAGCTACGAGCAGTACTTC
TRBV3-1/TRBV3-2	.	.	TRBJ2-7	CASSQFPFEQYF	TGTGCCAGCAGCCAATTCCCGTTCGAGCAGTACTTC
TRBV9	TRBD1	few	TRBJ2-1	CASSLDRGNEQFF	TGTGCCAGCAGCCTAGACAGGGGGAATGAGCAGTTCTTC
TRBV5-8	.	.	TRBJ2-1	CASSHLPSGSEQFF	TGTGCCAGCAGCCATCTACCTTCAGGGTCCGAGCAGTTCTTC
TRBV6-2/TRBV6-3	.	.	TRBJ2-7	CASSTERGKLASEQYF	TGTGCCAGCAGTACGGAGAGAGGGAAACTAGCCAGCGAGCAGTACTTC
TRBV6-5	.	.	TRBJ1-4	CASSYNRVELFF	TGTGCCAGCAGTTACAACAGGGTAGAACTGTTTTTT
TRBV4-1	.	.	TRBJ1-3	CASSQEPGSSGNTIYF	TGCGCCAGCAGCCAAGAGCCGGGTAGCTCTGGAAACACCATATATTTT